The present entry profiles one T cell receptor (beta chain) with its context. During active infection, Seattle patients enrolled and were then monitored through disease. This specimen belongs to a study of blood T cell repertoires in COVID-19. The CDR3 contains 16 residues. Germline loops: CDR1 LGHDT, CDR2 YNNKEL (reference sequence). V lost 0 bases and J lost 0; bases outside the gene matches: 2. Original methodology: Estimated nucleated cell counts came from reference gene primer amplification. Sequenced by immunoSEQ multiplex PCR; TCRdb stores in-frame clones only, minus some. The DNA was the basis for D and trimming; V, J and clone size are from that table. The table lists about 24,000 clones, over 75% of them singletons.

This rearrangement joins TRBV3-1 (or the pseudogene TRBV3-2) to TRBJ2-3; 8 nucleotides agree with TRBD2. Material: peripheral blood. This TCR was recovered from a woman between 65 and 79 years old with COVID-19, enrolled during active disease. The CDR3 sequence is CASSQDSGASTDTQYF. CDR3 coding DNA: TGTGCCAGCAGCCAAGATAGCGGGGCCAGCACAGATACGCAGTATTTT.